This note documents a single T cell receptor beta chain sequence. Original methodology: Cell counts per sample came from amplifying reference gene primers. TCRdb keeps only in-frame clones here, not all; method: immunoSEQ multiplex PCR. V, J and clone size derive from that table, while D and trimming were established from the DNA sequence. The data show tens of thousands of clones, 70% to 85% seen once. CDR1 LGHNA and CDR2 YNFKEQ come from the germline V gene. CDR3 length: 16 amino acids. V lost 1 base, J lost 5 bases, and 7 bases stayed unmatched. The sample belongs to a study of blood T cell repertoires in COVID-19. Study context: Samples came from the United States, Italy and Spain, spanning acute and convalescent COVID-19. PBMCs, B-cell-depleted T cells, or T cells were the source of the cDNA or gDNA that made up the material.

The TCR was taken from a woman in her sixties with acute or convalescent COVID-19. Sample: peripheral blood. The V and J genes are TRBV4-2 and TRBJ2-5; 10 positions match TRBD2. CDR3 DNA: TGTGCCAGCAGCCAAGCCAGCGGGGGGGTTGGGGAGACCCAGTACTTC. Translating gives CASSQASGGVGETQYF.